The entry below describes one TCR beta chain. The CDR3 runs 13 residues. The V gene lost 6 bases and the J gene lost 0 bases, with 8 bases spanning the gap. Germline V lookup: CDR1 SQVTM, CDR2 ANQGSEA. The data stem from a study of CD8 T cells in Susac syndrome. On the study more broadly: Patients with Susac syndrome were therapy-naive, on corticosteroids, or on intravenous immunoglobulin alone at the time that blood was drawn.

Roughly 0.45 to 1 ug RNA was reverse transcribed with random hexamers. Using its own MiXCR run on the immunoSEQ multiplex PCR reads, TCRdb lists one record per CDR3 protein. In the table there are about 100,000 distinct CDR3 sequences, approximately 95% of which are singletons. Definite or probable Susac syndrome was diagnosed using recently defined diagnostic criteria. The sample consisted of CD8+ T cells from PBMCs. The chain combines TRBV29-1 with TRBJ2-2; D gene unclear. The clonotype comes from a human donor with Susac syndrome. DNA of the CDR3: TGCAGCGTGCGACGACCGAACACCGGGGAGCTGTTTTTT. It specifies CSVRRPNTGELFF.